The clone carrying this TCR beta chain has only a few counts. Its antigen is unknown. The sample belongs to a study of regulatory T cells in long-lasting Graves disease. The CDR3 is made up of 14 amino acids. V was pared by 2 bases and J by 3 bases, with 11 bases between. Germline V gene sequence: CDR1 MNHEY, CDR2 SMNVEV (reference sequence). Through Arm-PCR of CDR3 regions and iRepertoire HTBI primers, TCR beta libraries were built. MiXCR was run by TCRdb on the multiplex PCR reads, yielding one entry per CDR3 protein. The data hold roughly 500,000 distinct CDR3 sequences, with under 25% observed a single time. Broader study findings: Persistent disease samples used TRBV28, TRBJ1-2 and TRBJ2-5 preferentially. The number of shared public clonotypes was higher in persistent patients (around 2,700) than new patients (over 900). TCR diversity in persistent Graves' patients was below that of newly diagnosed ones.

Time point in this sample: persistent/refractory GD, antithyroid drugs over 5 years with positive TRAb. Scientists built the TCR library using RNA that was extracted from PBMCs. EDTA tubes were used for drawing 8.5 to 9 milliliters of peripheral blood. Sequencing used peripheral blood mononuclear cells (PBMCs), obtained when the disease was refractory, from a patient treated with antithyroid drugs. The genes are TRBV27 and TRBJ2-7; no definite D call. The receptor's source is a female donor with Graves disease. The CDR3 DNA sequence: TGTGCCAGCAGTTTAAACCCCTCAGTCTACGAGCAGTACTTC. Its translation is CASSLNPSVYEQYF.